This TCR beta chain was documented in a study of cytomegalovirus exposure and HLA in healthy donors. Study outcomes and limitations: Accurate prediction of HLA-A and HLA-B alleles (for most subjects) was reportedly achieved from TCR beta sequences.

The PCR employed 60 Vbeta primers together with 13 Jbeta primers. TCRdb's table, derived via immunoSEQ multiplex PCR, lists solely in-frame clones and lacks some. The sample includes around 100,000 clones, 70% to 85% of them seen just once. With respect to this clone: Its target is not known.

In germline, CDR1 is LNHNV, CDR2 YYDKDF (reference sequence). V shed 4 bases and J shed 4 bases, with 11 bases lying between them. This CDR3 comprises 13 residues. What was sequenced was PBMCs. The source is a man aged 18-30 years in good health and CMV-seronegative. The chain is built from TRBV15 and TRBJ2-7; the D gene is possibly TRBD1 (7 bases). CDR3 nucleotides: TGTGCCACCAGCAACTCAGGGGGGTACGAGCAGTACTTC. It specifies CATSNSGGYEQYF.